These 15 T cell receptor beta chains were all obtained from the same sample, sequenced in a study of PD-1 blockade in classical Hodgkin lymphoma. Each and every patient relapsed after autologous stem cell transplantation, and patients got differing brentuximab vedotin exposure. TCRdb keeps only in-frame clones here, not all; method: immunoSEQ multiplex PCR. The profile shows tens of thousands of clones, around two thirds of them singletons. The material sequenced was peripheral blood mononuclear cells (PBMCs), taken at baseline. Source of these receptors: a human donor with classical Hodgkin lymphoma.

V usage is TRBV27 and J usage is TRBJ1-4, with D unresolved. Germline-derived CDR1 and CDR2 are MNHEY and SMNVEV (reference sequence). The CDR3 extends over 14 amino acids. V lost 4 bases and J 5 bases, leaving 11 bases between the germline ends. The DNA for the CDR3 is TGTGCCAGCAGTTCACAAATACGGAATGAAAAACTGTTTTTT. It codes for CASSSQIRNEKLFF.

The chain carries TRBV19 and TRBJ2-1; TRBD2 agrees at 9 bases. The junction had 5 bases not matched to a gene; V was cut back by 4 bases and J by 7 bases. The germline V gene encodes CDR1 LNHDA and CDR2 SQIVND (reference sequence). This CDR3 has 14 amino acids. CDR3 nucleotides: TGTGCCAGTAGTAGGGCGGGGGGGAGGAATGAGCAGTTCTTC. Protein: CASSRAGGRNEQFF. Full variable domain (outside the CDR3, taken from reference TRBV19 and TRBJ2-1): DGGITQSPKYLFRKEGQNVTLSCEQNLNHDAMYWYRQDPGQGLRLIYYSQIVNDFQKGDIAEGYSVSREKKESFPLTVTSAQKNPTAFYLCASSRAGGRNEQFFGPGTRLTVL.

This rearrangement joins TRBV11-2 to TRBJ2-7; 11 bases line up with TRBD1. Germline V gene data show CDR1 as SGHAT and CDR2 as FQNNGV. The CDR3 length is 13 residues. With V trimmed by 4 bases and J by 6 bases, 2 bases remained unmatched. CDR3 sequence reads: CASSYGTGGEQYF. CDR3 in DNA: TGTGCCAGCAGCTATGGGACAGGGGGCGAGCAGTACTTC.

This chain uses TRBV19 with TRBJ2-3; 9 positions match TRBD2. From germline, CDR1 is LNHDA and CDR2 SQIVND (reference sequence). V lost 0 bases and J lost 2; bases outside the gene matches: 3. CDR3 length equals 16 residues. The CDR3 sequence is CASSIELAGFTDTQYF. The CDR3 DNA reads as TGTGCCAGTAGTATAGAGCTAGCGGGGTTCACAGATACGCAGTATTTT.

V usage is TRBV6-6 and J usage is TRBJ2-7; TRBD1 agrees at 10 bases. There are 13 residues in the CDR3. The V segment lost 3 bases and the J segment 5 bases; nucleotides outside the gene matches: 1. The germline CDR1 and CDR2 sequences are MNHNY and SVGAGI (reference sequence). CDR3 bases: TGTGCCAGCAGTTATGGGACAGGGGACGAGCAGTACTTC. Amino acid sequence: CASSYGTGDEQYF.

This chain uses TRBV5-6 with TRBJ2-7; D is unresolved. Germline V gene lookup returns CDR1 SGHDT and CDR2 YYEEEE. There are 14 residues in the CDR3. Trimming shortened V by 6 bases and J by 0 bases, and 13 bases separated the two germline ends. CDR3: CASTPSLSSYEQYF. DNA for the CDR3: TGTGCCAGCACCCCGTCGTTGAGCTCCTACGAGCAGTACTTC.

For the CDR3, the DNA is TGTGCCAGCAGTTTATACGTGGTCCGGGTAGGGAACACTGAAGCTTTCTTT. It codes for CASSLYVVRVGNTEAFF. The chain uses TRBV28 and TRBJ1-1; D is ambiguous. The CDR3 has 17 amino acids. V was pared by 1 base and J by 1 base, with 16 bases between. The germline V gene encodes CDR1 MDHEN and CDR2 SYDVKM.

This CDR3 reads CASSLAPAVEQFF. CDR3 nucleotides: TGTGCCAGTAGTTTGGCCCCCGCGGTTGAGCAGTTCTTC. The gene calls are TRBV19 and TRBJ2-1; D is unresolved. The V and J ends lost 5 bases and 9 bases respectively, with 14 bases between them. Germline V CDR1 and CDR2: LNHDA, SQIVND (reference sequence). This CDR3 is 13 amino acids long.

A single count supports this clone. The chain recombines TRBV7-3 with TRBJ1-2; perhaps TRBD1 as D (6 bases). CDR3 length: 16 amino acids. V dropped 5 bases and J dropped 8 bases, with 24 bases sitting between them. Germline V gene sequence: CDR1 SGHTA, CDR2 FQGTGA. The CDR3 DNA reads TGTGCCAGCAGCCCTAATTACAGGGAGGGAGAAAAAGGCTACACCTTC. Protein sequence: CASSPNYREGEKGYTF.

The chain couples TRBV6-5 to TRBJ2-3, with 9 bases identical to TRBD1. V lost 8 bases and J lost 3; bases outside the gene matches: 6. The V gene's germline CDR1 is MNHEY and CDR2 SVGAGI. The CDR3 runs to 14 residues. CDR3 bases: TGTGCCAGCGCCTTAGGGACAGGGACAGATACGCAGTATTTT. Encoded protein: CASALGTGTDTQYF.

This sequence joins TRBV29-1 and TRBJ2-1; 12 nucleotides agree with TRBD2. V dropped 3 bases and J dropped 0; count of bases not matched to a gene: 3. The CDR3 runs to 16 residues. Germline V CDR1 and CDR2: SQVTM, ANQGSEA. CDR3: CSVDGTSGFSYNEQFF. CDR3 nucleotides: TGCAGCGTTGACGGGACTAGCGGGTTCTCCTACAATGAGCAGTTCTTC.

The chain links TRBV18 to TRBJ1-2; D may be TRBD1 (5 bases). Trimming cost V 6 bases and J 7 bases, with 24 bases left between them. This CDR3 comprises 16 residues. The germline V gene encodes CDR1 KGHSH and CDR2 LQKENI. Written as DNA, the CDR3 is TGTGCCAGCTCCGCCATGTTAGAGGGGACCACGGGTGGCTACACCTTC. Protein: CASSAMLEGTTGGYTF.

The chain recombines TRBV27 with TRBJ1-5; D unresolved. Trimming removed 2 bases at V and 1 base at J, with 6 bases between. Germline lookup yields CDR1 MNHEY and CDR2 SMNVEV (reference sequence). This CDR3 has 14 amino acids. CDR3 in DNA: TGTGCCAGCAGTTTAGAACCCAGCAATCAGCCCCAGCATTTT. Translation gives CASSLEPSNQPQHF.

This clone occurred a few times. This chain joins TRBV29-1 and TRBJ2-7; tentatively, D is TRBD2 (6 bases). The germline V gene has CDR1 SQVTM and CDR2 ANQGSEA. There are 16 residues in the CDR3. V lost 0 bases and J 0 bases, leaving 15 bases between the germline ends. The CDR3, as DNA: TGCAGCGTTGAAGATCCTGGGGGGAGGAGCTCCTACGAGCAGTACTTC. It is translated as CSVEDPGGRSSYEQYF.

The V gene is TRBV6-1, the J gene TRBJ2-3; no firm D call. The V gene's germline CDR1 is MNHNS and CDR2 SASEGT. The length of the CDR3 is 15 residues. V was cut by 3 bases and J by 3 bases, with 13 bases left in between. CDR3: CASSDWPDGTDTQYF. The CDR3 coding sequence is TGTGCCAGCAGTGATTGGCCCGACGGTACAGATACGCAGTATTTT.